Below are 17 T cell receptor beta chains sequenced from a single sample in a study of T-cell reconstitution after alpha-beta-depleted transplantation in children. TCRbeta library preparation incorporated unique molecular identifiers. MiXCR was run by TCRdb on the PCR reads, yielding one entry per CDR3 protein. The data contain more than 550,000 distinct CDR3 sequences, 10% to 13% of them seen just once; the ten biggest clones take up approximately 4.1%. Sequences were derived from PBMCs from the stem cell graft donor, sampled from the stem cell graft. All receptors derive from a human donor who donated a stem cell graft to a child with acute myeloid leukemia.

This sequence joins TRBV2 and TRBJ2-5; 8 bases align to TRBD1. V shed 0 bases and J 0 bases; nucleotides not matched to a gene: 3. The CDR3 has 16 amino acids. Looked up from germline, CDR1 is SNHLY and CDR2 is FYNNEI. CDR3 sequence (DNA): TGTGCCAGCAGTGAAGCAGGGACAGGTTACCAAGAGACCCAGTACTTC. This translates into CASSEAGTGYQETQYF.

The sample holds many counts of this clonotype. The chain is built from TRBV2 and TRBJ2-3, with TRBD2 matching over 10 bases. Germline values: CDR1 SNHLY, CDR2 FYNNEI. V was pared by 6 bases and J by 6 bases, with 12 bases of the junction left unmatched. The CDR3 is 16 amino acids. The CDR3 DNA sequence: TGTGCCAGCAGGAGGGGACTAGCGTTCTCCGCGGATACGCAGTATTTT. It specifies CASRRGLAFSADTQYF.

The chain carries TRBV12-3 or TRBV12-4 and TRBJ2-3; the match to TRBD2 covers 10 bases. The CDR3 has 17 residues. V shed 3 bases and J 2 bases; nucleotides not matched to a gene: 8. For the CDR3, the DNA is TGTGCCAGCAGTTTGCCTAGCGGGAGCAGGGCCACAGATACGCAGTATTTT. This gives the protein CASSLPSGSRATDTQYF.

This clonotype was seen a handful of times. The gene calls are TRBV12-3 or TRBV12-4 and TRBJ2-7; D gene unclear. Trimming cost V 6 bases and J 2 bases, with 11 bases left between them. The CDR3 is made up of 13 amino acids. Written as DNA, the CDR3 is TGTGCCAGCAGGACGGCCCGGACCTACGAGCAGTACTTC. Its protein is CASRTARTYEQYF.

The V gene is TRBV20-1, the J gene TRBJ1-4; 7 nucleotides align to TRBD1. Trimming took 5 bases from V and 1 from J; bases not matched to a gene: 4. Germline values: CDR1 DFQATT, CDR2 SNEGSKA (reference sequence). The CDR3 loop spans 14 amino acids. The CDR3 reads CSAPTGVTNEKLFF. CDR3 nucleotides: TGCAGTGCTCCTACAGGGGTAACTAATGAAAAACTGTTTTTT.

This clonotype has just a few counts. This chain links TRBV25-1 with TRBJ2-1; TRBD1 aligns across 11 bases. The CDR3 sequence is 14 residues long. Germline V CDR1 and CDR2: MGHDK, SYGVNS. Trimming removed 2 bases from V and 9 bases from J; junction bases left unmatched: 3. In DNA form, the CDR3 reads TGTGCCAGCAGTGAACTGGGGACAGGGGGTGAGCAGTTCTTC. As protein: CASSELGTGGEQFF.

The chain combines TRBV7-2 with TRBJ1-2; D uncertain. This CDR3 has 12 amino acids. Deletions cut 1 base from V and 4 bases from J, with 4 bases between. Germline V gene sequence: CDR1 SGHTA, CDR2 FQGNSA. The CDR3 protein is CASSLGTYGYTF. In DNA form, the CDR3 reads TGTGCCAGCAGCTTAGGAACCTATGGCTACACCTTC.

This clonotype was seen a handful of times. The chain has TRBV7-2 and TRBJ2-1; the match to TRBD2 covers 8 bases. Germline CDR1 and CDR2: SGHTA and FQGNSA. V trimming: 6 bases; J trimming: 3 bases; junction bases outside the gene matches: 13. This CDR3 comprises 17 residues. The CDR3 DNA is TGTGCCAGCAGTTTCCCGGTGGCGGGAGGAAACTACAATGAGCAGTTCTTC. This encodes CASSFPVAGGNYNEQFF.

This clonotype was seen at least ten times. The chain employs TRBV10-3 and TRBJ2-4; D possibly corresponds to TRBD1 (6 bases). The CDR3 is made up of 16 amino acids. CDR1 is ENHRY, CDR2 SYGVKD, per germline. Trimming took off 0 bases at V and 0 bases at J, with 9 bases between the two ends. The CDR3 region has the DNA TGTGCCATCAGTGAGTCTAGGGGGTTAGCCAAAAACATTCAGTACTTC. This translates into CAISESRGLAKNIQYF.

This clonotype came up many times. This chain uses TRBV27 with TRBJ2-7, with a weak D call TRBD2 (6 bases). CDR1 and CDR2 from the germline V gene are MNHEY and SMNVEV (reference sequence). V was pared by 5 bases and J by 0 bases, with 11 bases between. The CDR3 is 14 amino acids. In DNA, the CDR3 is TGTGCCAGCAGTCAGCGGGTCACCTCCTACGAGCAGTACTTC. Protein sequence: CASSQRVTSYEQYF.

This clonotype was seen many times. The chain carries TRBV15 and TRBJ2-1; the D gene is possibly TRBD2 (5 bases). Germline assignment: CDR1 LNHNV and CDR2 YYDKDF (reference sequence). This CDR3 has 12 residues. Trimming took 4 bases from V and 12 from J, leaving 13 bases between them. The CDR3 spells CATSTGSRWQFF. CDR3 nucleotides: TGTGCCACCAGCACTGGGAGTCGGTGGCAGTTCTTC.

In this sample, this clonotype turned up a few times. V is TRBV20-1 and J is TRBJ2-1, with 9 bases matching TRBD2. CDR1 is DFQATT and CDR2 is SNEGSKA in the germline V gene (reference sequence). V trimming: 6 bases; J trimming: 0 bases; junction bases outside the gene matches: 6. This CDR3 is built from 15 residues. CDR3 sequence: CSALSGRTSYNEQFF. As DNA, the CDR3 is TGCAGTGCCCTGAGCGGGAGGACCTCCTACAATGAGCAGTTCTTC.

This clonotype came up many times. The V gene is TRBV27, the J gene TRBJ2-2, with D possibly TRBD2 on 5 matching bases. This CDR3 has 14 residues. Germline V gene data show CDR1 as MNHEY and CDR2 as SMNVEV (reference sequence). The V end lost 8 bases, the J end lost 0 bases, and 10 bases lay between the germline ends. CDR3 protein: CASGEPANTGELFF. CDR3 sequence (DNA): TGTGCCAGCGGGGAGCCCGCGAACACCGGGGAGCTGTTTTTT.

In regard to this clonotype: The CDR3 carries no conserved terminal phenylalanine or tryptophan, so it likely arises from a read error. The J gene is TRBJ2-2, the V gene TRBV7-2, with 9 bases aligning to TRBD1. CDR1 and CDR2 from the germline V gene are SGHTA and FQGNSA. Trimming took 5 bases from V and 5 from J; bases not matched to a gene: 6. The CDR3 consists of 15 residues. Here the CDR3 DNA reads TGTGCCAGCAGCCACAGGGGGCCGGGGACCGGGGAGCTGTTTCTT. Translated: CASSHRGPGTGELFL.

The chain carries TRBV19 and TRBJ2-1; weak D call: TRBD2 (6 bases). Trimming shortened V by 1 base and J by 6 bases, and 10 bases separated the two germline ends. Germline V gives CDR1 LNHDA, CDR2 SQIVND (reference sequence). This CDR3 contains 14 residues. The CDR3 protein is CASSIVGGPNEQFF. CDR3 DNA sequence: TGTGCCAGTAGTATAGTGGGGGGTCCCAATGAGCAGTTCTTC. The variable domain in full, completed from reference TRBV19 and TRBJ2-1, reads DGGITQSPKYLFRKEGQNVTLSCEQNLNHDAMYWYRQDPGQGLRLIYYSQIVNDFQKGDIAEGYSVSREKKESFPLTVTSAQKNPTAFYLCASSIVGGPNEQFFGPGTRLTVL.

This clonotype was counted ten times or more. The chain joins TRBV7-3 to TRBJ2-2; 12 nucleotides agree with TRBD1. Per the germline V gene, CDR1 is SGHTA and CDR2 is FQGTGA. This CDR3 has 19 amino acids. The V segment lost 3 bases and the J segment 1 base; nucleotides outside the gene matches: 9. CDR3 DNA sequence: TGTGCCAGCAGCTTCACCCTAGGGACAGGGGGCTTGAACACCGGGGAGCTGTTTTTT. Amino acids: CASSFTLGTGGLNTGELFF. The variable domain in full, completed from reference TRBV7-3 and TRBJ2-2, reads GAGVSQTPSNKVTEKGKYVELRCDPISGHTALYWYRQSLGQGPEFLIYFQGTGAADDSGLPNDRFFAVRPEGSVSTLKIQRTERGDSAVYLCASSFTLGTGGLNTGELFFGEGSRLTVL.

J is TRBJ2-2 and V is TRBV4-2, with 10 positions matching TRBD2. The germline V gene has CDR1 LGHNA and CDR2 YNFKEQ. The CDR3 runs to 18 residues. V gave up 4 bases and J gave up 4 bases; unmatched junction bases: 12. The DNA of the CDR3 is TGTGCCAGCAGCCGATCCATTCTAGCGGGAGTGAGCACCGGGGAGCTGTTTTTT. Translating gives CASSRSILAGVSTGELFF.